A single sample is the source of the 23 T cell receptor beta chains below, sequenced in a study of metastatic and nonmetastatic thyroid tumors. Via MiXCR, TCRdb re-called the PCR reads. The sample includes approximately 30,000 clones, around 3.5% of them seen just once. None of the patients had undergone any treatment ahead of thyroid surgery. Sequenced sample: blood. All receptors come from a male donor with papillary thyroid cancer or a benign thyroid nodule (not recorded which). Some clones in this sample may be carry-over from other donors' samples.

This clone was recorded many times. A much larger clone sits a single nucleotide away, making a read error possible. The chain is built from TRBV28 and TRBJ1-1; tentative D call: TRBD1 (5 bases). The CDR3 loop spans 15 amino acids. Germline loops: CDR1 MDHEN, CDR2 SYDVKM. V gave up 6 bases and J gave up 2 bases, with 16 bases separating them. The CDR3 nucleotides read TGTGCCAGCAGGGATTCGAAGGGGATAAACACTGAAGCTTTCTTT. Protein: CASRDSKGINTEAFF.

This clone appeared many times. CDR3 in amino acids: CASSLSYEQYF. CDR3 DNA: TGTGCCAGCAGCCTCTCCTACGAGCAGTACTTC. The genes are TRBV7-9 and TRBJ2-7; D not resolved. The CDR3 covers 11 residues. Per the germline V gene, CDR1 is SEHNR and CDR2 is FQNEAQ (reference sequence). V gave up 5 bases and J gave up 0 bases, with 2 bases separating them.

This clone is termed medium-sized (0.01 to 0.1%). J is TRBJ1-2 and V is TRBV28; D ambiguous. CDR1 MDHEN and CDR2 SYDVKM come from the germline V gene. The ends were cut back, 5 bases at V and 4 bases at J, with 11 bases in the middle. This CDR3 has 13 residues. This CDR3 reads CASSPSEIYGYTF. CDR3 in DNA: TGTGCCAGCAGTCCGTCAGAAATCTATGGCTACACCTTC.

This clone was counted many times. Other DNA variants within this sample encode the same CDR3. This chain uses TRBV12-3 or TRBV12-4 with TRBJ1-4; 12 nucleotides line up with TRBD1. This CDR3 contains 14 residues. V gave up 6 bases and J gave up 8 bases; unmatched junction bases: 4. CDR3 nucleotides: TGTGCCAGCAGCCGGGACAGGGGGCAAGAAAAACTGTTTTTT. Residues: CASSRDRGQEKLFF.

This clone was observed a handful of times. CDR3 DNA: TGTGCCAGTAGTATACCCGGGACTAGCGGCACAGATACGCAGTATTTT. This gives the protein CASSIPGTSGTDTQYF. The V and J genes are TRBV19 and TRBJ2-3; 10 bases align to TRBD2. Trimming at V came to 2 bases and at J to 1 base, leaving 3 bases not matched to a gene. CDR1 is LNHDA and CDR2 is SQIVND in the germline V gene (reference sequence). There are 16 residues in the CDR3.

The sample holds many counts of this clone. The V gene is TRBV7-7, the J gene TRBJ2-5; perhaps TRBD2 as D (5 bases). CDR1 and CDR2 (germline): SSHAT, FNYEAQ (reference sequence). The ends were cut back, 0 bases at V and 4 bases at J, with 12 bases in the middle. This CDR3 comprises 15 residues. CDR3 amino acids: CASSLAGSWGETQYF. DNA of the CDR3: TGTGCCAGCAGCTTAGCGGGGAGTTGGGGAGAGACCCAGTACTTC.

The chain employs TRBV5-1 and TRBJ2-7; the D is unclear. From germline, CDR1 is SGHRS and CDR2 YFSETQ. This CDR3 is built from 14 residues. Between the trimmed V and J ends, which lost 0 bases and 7 bases, there was a span of 14 bases. The DNA of the CDR3 is TGCGCCAGCAGCTTGGATGGCGGTAGCCTGGAGCAGTACTTC. This codes for CASSLDGGSLEQYF.

This clone is termed medium-sized. V is TRBV6-1 and J is TRBJ2-1, with TRBD1 as a possible D gene (5 bases). Trimming took 3 bases from V and 4 from J, leaving 13 bases between them. The CDR3 has 15 residues. Germline-derived CDR1 and CDR2 are MNHNS and SASEGT. The CDR3 reads CASSEIRAGYNEQFF. The CDR3 DNA sequence: TGTGCCAGCAGTGAGATAAGGGCAGGGTACAATGAGCAGTTCTTC.

This clone came up a few times. The germline gene is not matched at one end of the junction; a read error may be the cause. The chain joins TRBV27 to TRBJ2-2, with a tentative D call TRBD2 (5 bases). Germline CDR1 is MNHEY and CDR2 is SMNVEV (reference sequence). CDR3 length equals 12 residues. The chain's CDR3 is CASNFFTGEQLF. The CDR3 DNA sequence: TGTGCCAGCAATTTCTTCACCGGGGAGCAGTTGTTT.

This clone was picked up many times. This chain joins TRBV5-1 and TRBJ2-2; 8 bases map to TRBD1. Germline CDR1 reads SGHRS; CDR2 reads YFSETQ. V dropped 7 bases and J dropped 4; count of bases not matched to a gene: 0. This CDR3 comprises 12 residues. CDR3: CASGQGTGELFF. The CDR3 DNA reads TGCGCCAGCGGACAGGGCACCGGGGAGCTGTTTTTT.

In its sample, this clone was seen many times. The V call is TRBV9, the J call TRBJ1-1, with a weak D call TRBD1 (5 bases). From germline, CDR1 is SGDLS and CDR2 YYNGEE. The CDR3 contains 15 residues. The ends were cut back, 0 bases at V and 0 bases at J, with 9 bases in the middle. Here the CDR3 DNA reads TGTGCCAGCAGCGTAGCTGACAGTGTGAACACTGAAGCTTTCTTT. Translation gives CASSVADSVNTEAFF.

This sequence joins TRBV19 and TRBJ2-6; tentatively, D is TRBD1 (6 bases). V was shortened by 5 bases and J by 3 bases, with 17 bases between the two germline ends. This CDR3 is 17 amino acids long. From germline, CDR1 is LNHDA and CDR2 SQIVND (reference sequence). CDR3 nucleotide sequence: TGTGCCAGTAGTTCCCCGGACAGAATCGGTGGGGCCAACGTCCTGACTTTC. This codes for CASSSPDRIGGANVLTF.

This clone was seen only a few times. This rearrangement joins TRBV7-2 to TRBJ2-7, with D maybe TRBD1 (6 bases). V gave up 2 bases and J gave up 2 bases, with 10 bases separating them. The CDR3 runs 14 residues. Germline V gives CDR1 SGHTA, CDR2 FQGNSA. In DNA form, the CDR3 reads TGTGCCAGCAGCTTACAGGGGAGTACCTACGAGCAGTACTTC. Its translation is CASSLQGSTYEQYF.

This clone has only a few counts. The chain carries TRBV27 and TRBJ1-2, with TRBD1 identical over 9 bases. J lost 4 bases, V lost 3 bases, and 6 bases had no gene match. Germline V gene data show CDR1 as MNHEY and CDR2 as SMNVEV (reference sequence). The CDR3 contains 15 residues. The CDR3 is CASSFTGGLTYGYTF. Written as DNA, the CDR3 is TGTGCCAGCAGTTTTACAGGGGGCCTCACCTATGGCTACACCTTC.

In its sample, this clone was seen a few times. The rearrangement joins TRBV24-1 to TRBJ2-1, with TRBD2 matching over 12 bases. The junction had 7 bases not matched to a gene; V was cut back by 6 bases and J by 11 bases. CDR1 KGHDR and CDR2 SFDVKD come from the germline V gene. The CDR3 is 14 amino acids. CDR3 DNA sequence: TGTGCCACCAGTCCGAGACTAGCGGGGGATCAGCAGTTCTTC. This translates into CATSPRLAGDQQFF.

This clone was counted only a few times. The V call is TRBV6-1, the J call TRBJ2-5; 11 bases match TRBD1. Germline-derived CDR1 and CDR2 are MNHNS and SASEGT. Trimming took 9 bases from V and 5 from J; bases not matched to a gene: 5. The CDR3 runs to 13 residues. CDR3 bases: TGTGCCAGTAGGGACAGGGGGGTGGAGACCCAGTACTTC. Translated, it gives CASRDRGVETQYF.

This clone was seen repeatedly, ten times or more. The CDR3 DNA follows: TGTGCCAGTAGTTCTCCCCTACCTTATAGCAATCAGCCCCAGCATTTT. Translation gives CASSSPLPYSNQPQHF. The chain links TRBV19 to TRBJ1-5; no clear D. Germline assignment: CDR1 LNHDA and CDR2 SQIVND (reference sequence). The CDR3 runs to 16 residues. V lost 5 bases and J lost 0, with 14 bases in between.

This chain uses TRBV6-1 with TRBJ2-3; the D is unclear. V lost 5 bases to trimming and J lost 1 base, with 10 bases between them. Germline V gene sequence: CDR1 MNHNS, CDR2 SASEGT. CDR3 length: 14 amino acids. The CDR3 reads CASSFNGGTDTQYF. DNA of the CDR3: TGTGCCAGCAGTTTTAATGGTGGCACAGATACGCAGTATTTT.

This clone was seen ten or more times. The chain combines TRBV11-2 with TRBJ1-1; D not resolved. With 2 bases removed from V and 0 bases from J, the gap between germline ends came to 10 bases. The germline V gene encodes CDR1 SGHAT and CDR2 FQNNGV. This CDR3 has 15 residues. The CDR3 spells CASSLSSLMNTEAFF. CDR3 coding DNA: TGTGCCAGCAGCTTAAGTTCATTGATGAACACTGAAGCTTTCTTT.

This clone came up many times. This rearrangement joins TRBV5-1 to TRBJ2-1; D unclear. Germline CDR1 reads SGHRS; CDR2 reads YFSETQ. Between the trimmed V and J ends, which lost 4 bases and 6 bases, there was a span of 14 bases. The CDR3 has 14 amino acids. In DNA form, the CDR3 reads TGCGCCAGCAGCCCTATGAGCACTTCCAATGAGCAGTTCTTC. This codes for CASSPMSTSNEQFF.

This clone was observed many times. The chain is built from TRBV15 and TRBJ1-1; D is unclear. The germline V gene has CDR1 LNHNV and CDR2 YYDKDF (reference sequence). The V and J ends lost 0 bases and 0 bases respectively, with 2 bases between them. The CDR3 has 13 residues. CDR3 amino acids: CATSRDLNTEAFF. The CDR3 nucleotides are TGTGCCACCAGCAGAGACCTGAACACTGAAGCTTTCTTT.

This clone appeared a few times. This chain uses TRBV12-3 or TRBV12-4 with TRBJ1-1, with D perhaps TRBD1 (5 bases). The V end was cut by 6 bases, the J end by 8 bases, with 16 bases between. The CDR3 contains 13 residues. CDR3 region: CASRYPGKLEAFF. CDR3 bases: TGTGCCAGCAGGTACCCAGGGAAATTGGAAGCTTTCTTT.

This clone appeared a few times. The chain joins TRBV28 to TRBJ2-3, with 11 positions matching TRBD2. Trimming cost V 1 base and J 4 bases; bases outside gene matches: 4. Germline V lookup: CDR1 MDHEN, CDR2 SYDVKM. CDR3 length: 16 residues. In DNA, the CDR3 is TGTGCCAGCAGTTTATTTTTAGCGGGGGGGGCAGATACGCAGTATTTT. Protein sequence: CASSLFLAGGADTQYF.